These 32 T cell receptor beta chains came from one sample sequenced in a study of cytomegalovirus exposure and HLA in healthy donors. The PCR had 60 Vbeta and 13 Jbeta primers. Some clones are missing from TCRdb's copy, which holds only in-frame ones; the method was immunoSEQ multiplex PCR. The sample has about 120,000 clones, 75% to 85% seen once. Sequences were obtained from PBMCs. These receptors all come from a young man in good health and CMV-seropositive.

The V gene is TRBV11-2, the J gene TRBJ2-5, with TRBD1 matching over 7 bases. The DNA end favors TRBJ2-7, so the J call may be wrong. There are 16 residues in the CDR3. The germline CDR1 and CDR2 sequences are SGHAT and FQNNGV. The CDR3 loop is CASSLPEGQPSYEQYF. The CDR3 DNA is TGTGCCAGCAGCTTACCCGAGGGACAGCCATCCTACGAGCAGTACTTC.

To note about this clone: One end of the junction is discordant with germline, which a read error may explain. This rearrangement joins TRBV6-6 to TRBJ1-2; D remains unclear. The germline V gene has CDR1 MNHNY and CDR2 SVGAGI (reference sequence). The CDR3 is 13 residues long. CDR3 nucleotides: TGTGCCAGCAGTTCGGGAAAAAACTATGTCTACACCTTC. It codes for CASSSGKNYVYTF.

The rearrangement links TRBV11-2 to TRBJ2-7; the match to TRBD1 covers 10 bases. J lost 6 bases, V lost 3 bases, and 2 bases had no gene match. This CDR3 region has 13 residues. Germline assignment: CDR1 SGHAT and CDR2 FQNNGV. This chain's CDR3 is CASSLTGGPEQYF. CDR3 DNA sequence: TGTGCCAGCAGCTTGACAGGGGGCCCCGAGCAGTACTTC.

In this sample, this clone turned up a few times. The V call is TRBV9, the J call TRBJ1-2; the match to TRBD1 covers 7 bases. Per germline, CDR1 SGDLS and CDR2 YYNGEE. Unmatched junction bases numbered 7, after V lost 1 base and J lost 4 bases. The CDR3 runs 15 residues. In nucleotides, the CDR3 is TGTGCCAGCAGCGTATCCGGGACAGCAATCTATGGCTACACCTTC. Its protein product is CASSVSGTAIYGYTF.

V is TRBV7-8 and J is TRBJ1-6; D possibly corresponds to TRBD1 (5 bases). The germline V gene encodes CDR1 SGHVS and CDR2 FQNEAQ. The length of the CDR3 is 12 residues. V was shortened by 3 bases and J by 9 bases, with 6 bases between the two germline ends. For the CDR3, the DNA is TGTGCCAGCAGCTTGGGACTTTCACCCCTCCACTTT. This codes for CASSLGLSPLHF.

This chain joins TRBV4-1 and TRBJ2-5, with D possibly matching TRBD2 (5 bases). The DNA end is a closer match to TRBJ2-7, so the J assignment may be wrong. The CDR3 totals 14 residues. Germline V gene sequence: CDR1 MGHRA, CDR2 YSYEKL. Written as DNA, the CDR3 is TGCGCCAGCAGCCAAGTTGGACTCTCCTACGAGCAGTACTTC. Translation: CASSQVGLSYEQYF.

The chain recombines TRBV25-1 with TRBJ1-2; possibly TRBD1 for D (6 bases). Trimming stripped 5 bases from V and 4 bases from J, with 23 bases between. There are 17 residues in the CDR3. Germline assignment: CDR1 MGHDK and CDR2 SYGVNS. The CDR3 region has the DNA TGTGCCAGCAGTCCACTCGAGGGGGGGGCGCGCGGCTATGGCTACACCTTC. The encoded protein is CASSPLEGGARGYGYTF.

This rearrangement joins TRBV5-1 to TRBJ2-3, with 7 bases that match TRBD1. The germline V gene has CDR1 SGHRS and CDR2 YFSETQ. After removal of 5 bases from V and 8 bases from J, the junction contained 14 bases not matched to a gene. The CDR3 runs 15 residues. The CDR3: CASSRDSEFMGTQYF. In nucleotides, the CDR3 is TGCGCCAGCAGTCGGGACAGCGAATTTATGGGTACGCAGTATTTT.

V gene TRBV12-5 combines with J gene TRBJ1-6; possible D gene TRBD1, 5 bases. Trimming stripped 0 bases from V and 8 bases from J, with 5 bases between. This CDR3 is 13 amino acids long. Germline V lookup: CDR1 LGHNT, CDR2 FRNRAP. CDR3 sequence: CASGLVQDSPLHF. The CDR3 DNA reads TGTGCTAGTGGTTTGGTACAGGATTCACCCCTCCACTTT.

This clone was counted only a few times. The genes are TRBV2 and TRBJ1-1; 7 nucleotides line up with TRBD1. The V gene's germline CDR1 is SNHLY and CDR2 FYNNEI. The junction had 10 bases not matched to a gene; V was cut back by 6 bases and J by 6 bases. The CDR3 contains 14 residues. DNA of the CDR3: TGTGCCAGCAGGGGGGGACCGACAGGGTCTGAAGCTTTCTTT. Protein sequence: CASRGGPTGSEAFF.

The rearrangement links TRBV7-8 to TRBJ2-1; TRBD1 aligns across 7 bases. Germline-derived CDR1 and CDR2 are SGHVS and FQNEAQ. There are 19 residues in the CDR3. The J segment lost 2 bases and the V segment lost 5 bases, leaving 18 bases of the junction unmatched. The CDR3 loop reads CASSRIKWAKQGTYNEQFF. CDR3 DNA sequence: TGTGCCAGCAGCCGAATTAAGTGGGCGAAACAGGGGACCTACAATGAGCAGTTCTTC.

The chain recombines TRBV18 with TRBJ1-3; D remains ambiguous. Trimming shortened V by 0 bases and J by 4 bases, and 10 bases separated the two germline ends. CDR1 and CDR2 (germline): KGHSH, LQKENI. This CDR3 contains 15 residues. The CDR3 coding sequence is TGTGCCAGCTCACCACCGGCGGGATACGGAAACACCATATATTTT. Protein product: CASSPPAGYGNTIYF.

The chain carries TRBV9 and TRBJ2-7; 9 bases align to TRBD1. Germline values: CDR1 SGDLS, CDR2 YYNGEE. V lost 1 base, J lost 7 bases, and 9 bases stayed unmatched. The CDR3 is 15 residues long. CDR3 amino acids: CASSVSGQGVGEQYF. The CDR3 bases are TGTGCCAGCAGCGTATCGGGACAGGGAGTAGGAGAGCAGTACTTC.

A remark on this clone: One junction end does not reproduce the germline sequence, and a read error may be involved. The chain couples TRBV7-9 to TRBJ2-7; maybe TRBD2 (5 bases). The CDR3 totals 12 residues. Germline CDR1 and CDR2: SEHNR and FQNEAQ (reference sequence). CDR3 nucleotide sequence: TGTTCCAGCAGCTTAGCGCGGAACGAGCAGTACTTC. It encodes CSSSLARNEQYF.

The J gene is TRBJ2-5, the V gene TRBV6-5, with TRBD1 as a possible D gene (6 bases). Trimming shortened V by 2 bases and J by 5 bases, and 15 bases separated the two germline ends. From germline, CDR1 is MNHEY and CDR2 SVGAGI. This CDR3 region has 15 residues. The CDR3 nucleotides are TGTGCCAGCAGTTACCAGCAGGGGTTGGGGGAGACCCAGTACTTC. Amino acids: CASSYQQGLGETQYF.

The V gene is TRBV29-1, the J gene TRBJ2-2; 8 nucleotides line up with TRBD1. CDR1 is SQVTM, CDR2 ANQGSEA, per germline. The CDR3 consists of 14 residues. With 5 bases clipped from V and 2 bases from J, the junction kept 4 bases outside the gene matches. The CDR3 DNA follows: TGCAGCGTTAACGGACAGGGTAACACCGGGGAGCTGTTTTTT. This translates into CSVNGQGNTGELFF.

The chain has TRBV5-1 and TRBJ2-3; the D gene is possibly TRBD2 (5 bases). CDR3 size: 15 residues. V was shortened by 0 bases and J by 0 bases, with 8 bases between the two germline ends. Germline V gives CDR1 SGHRS, CDR2 YFSETQ. For the CDR3, the DNA is TGCGCCAGCAGCTTGGAGGCTAGCAGCACAGATACGCAGTATTTT. Translating gives CASSLEASSTDTQYF.

The CDR3 reads CALMLAGAYNEQFF. CDR3 nucleotide sequence: TGTGCCCTCATGTTGGCGGGGGCTTACAATGAGCAGTTCTTC. This chain uses TRBV30 with TRBJ2-1, with a weak D call TRBD2 (7 bases). V was shortened by 8 bases and J by 4 bases, with 18 bases between the two germline ends. CDR1 and CDR2 from the germline V gene are GTSNPN and SVGIG (reference sequence). CDR3 length: 14 residues.

This chain joins TRBV6-5 and TRBJ2-1; 8 nucleotides agree with TRBD1. The germline CDR1 and CDR2 sequences are MNHEY and SVGAGI. This CDR3 is built from 12 residues. V shed 8 bases, J shed 8 bases, and the junction held 5 bases outside the gene matches. DNA of the CDR3: TGTGCCAGCCGGACAGGGCGTGATGAGCAGTTCTTC. Its translation: CASRTGRDEQFF.

The chain joins TRBV6-1 to TRBJ2-3; 11 positions match TRBD2. Germline V gives CDR1 MNHNS, CDR2 SASEGT. The CDR3 contains 18 residues. After removal of 0 bases from V and 7 bases from J, the junction contained 12 bases not matched to a gene. The CDR3: CASSEALAGGPFTNTQYF. CDR3 DNA sequence: TGTGCCAGCAGTGAAGCGCTAGCGGGGGGCCCCTTCACCAATACGCAGTATTTT.

The CDR3 DNA sequence: TGTGCCAGCAGCTTGGTCCCCGTGACAGACAACTATGGCTACACCTTC. Translation: CASSLVPVTDNYGYTF. The chain carries TRBV5-6 and TRBJ1-2; D may be TRBD1 (5 bases). V was clipped by 0 bases and J by 2 bases, with 14 bases between them. The CDR3 has 16 residues. The germline V gene encodes CDR1 SGHDT and CDR2 YYEEEE.

The chain uses TRBV29-1 and TRBJ1-1, with 10 bases that match TRBD1. CDR3 size: 13 residues. V lost 5 bases to trimming and J lost 5 bases; unmatched junction nucleotides: 5. Germline V gene lookup returns CDR1 SQVTM and CDR2 ANQGSEA. The CDR3 loop is CSVPGQGWTEAFF. CDR3 coding DNA: TGCAGCGTTCCGGGACAGGGGTGGACTGAAGCTTTCTTT.

This sequence joins TRBV7-8 and TRBJ1-2; TRBD1 aligns across 8 bases. Germline V gene lookup returns CDR1 SGHVS and CDR2 FQNEAQ. J gave up 8 bases and V 5 bases, and 16 bases lay outside the gene matches. The CDR3 is 16 amino acids. This CDR3 reads CASSPRQGLLAGGYTF. In nucleotides, the CDR3 is TGTGCCAGCAGCCCGAGACAGGGGCTCCTCGCCGGCGGCTACACCTTC.

The chain links TRBV18 to TRBJ2-7; 8 bases map to TRBD2. This CDR3 has 17 residues. Germline V gene lookup returns CDR1 KGHSH and CDR2 LQKENI. V lost 4 bases and J lost 2; bases outside the gene matches: 13. CDR3 DNA sequence: TGTGCCAGCTCACTACGGTCGGGGGGGGAAGGCACCTACGAGCAGTACTTC. It is translated as CASSLRSGGEGTYEQYF.

This chain links TRBV2 with TRBJ2-2; a weak D match, TRBD1 (6 bases). Germline V gene data show CDR1 as SNHLY and CDR2 as FYNNEI. This CDR3 is built from 13 residues. Trimming shortened V by 4 bases and J by 5 bases, and 8 bases separated the two germline ends. CDR3: CASSGGTTGELFF. CDR3 DNA sequence: TGTGCCAGCAGTGGTGGGACAACCGGGGAGCTGTTTTTT. The entire variable domain, with the rest obtained from reference TRBV2 and TRBJ2-2, is as follows: EPEVTQTPSHQVTQMGQEVILRCVPISNHLYFYWYRQILGQKVEFLVSFYNNEISEKSEIFDDQFSVERPDGSNFTLKIRSTKLEDSAMYFCASSGGTTGELFFGEGSRLTVL.

This clone was found once. J is TRBJ2-7 and V is TRBV4-1, with D maybe TRBD2 (7 bases). Trimming stripped 1 base from V and 0 bases from J, with 10 bases between. Germline CDR1 is MGHRA and CDR2 is YSYEKL. The length of the CDR3 is 15 residues. The CDR3 here is CASSQGRGLSYEQYF. DNA for the CDR3: TGCGCCAGCAGCCAAGGGCGGGGGCTCTCCTACGAGCAGTACTTC.

The V gene is TRBV5-1, the J gene TRBJ2-7, with TRBD2 identical over 7 bases. This CDR3 has 15 residues. CDR1 is SGHRS and CDR2 is YFSETQ in the germline V gene. The V and J ends lost 0 bases and 3 bases, in that order; junction bases with no gene match: 6. The CDR3, as DNA: TGCGCCAGCAGCTTGGTGGGAGGGAAGGACTACGAGCAGTACTTC. It codes for CASSLVGGKDYEQYF.

This clone appeared a few times. This chain connects TRBV18 to TRBJ2-7, with D possibly TRBD2 on 6 matching bases. The germline V gene encodes CDR1 KGHSH and CDR2 LQKENI. Trimming cost V 2 bases and J 4 bases, with 6 bases left between them. The CDR3 contains 12 residues. The CDR3 region has the DNA TGTGCCAGCTCACCAGGGGGGTACGAGCAGTACTTC. Translating it yields CASSPGGYEQYF. Full variable domain (outside the CDR3, taken from reference TRBV18 and TRBJ2-7): NAGVMQNPRHLVRRRGQEARLRCSPMKGHSHVYWYRQLPEEGLKFMVYLQKENIIDESGMPKERFSAEFPKEGPSILRIQQVVRGDSAAYFCASSPGGYEQYFGPGTRLTVT.

V and J are TRBV27 and TRBJ2-1, with 7 bases lining up with TRBD2. CDR1 MNHEY and CDR2 SMNVEV come from the germline V gene (reference sequence). This CDR3 region has 15 residues. The V and J ends lost 7 bases and 6 bases, in that order; junction bases with no gene match: 12. The CDR3 loop is CASTVGLAAINEQFF. CDR3 nucleotides: TGTGCCAGCACCGTGGGTCTAGCGGCTATCAATGAGCAGTTCTTC.

The V gene is TRBV18, the J gene TRBJ1-2; 11 nucleotides match TRBD1. This CDR3 contains 14 residues. Germline V lookup: CDR1 KGHSH, CDR2 LQKENI. V shed 6 bases, J shed 5 bases, and the junction held 5 bases outside the gene matches. The CDR3, as DNA: TGTGCCAGCTCCGGACAGGGGGCAGGGTATGGCTACACCTTC. It translates to CASSGQGAGYGYTF.

V is TRBV7-2 and J is TRBJ1-6, with D uncertain. V was shortened by 8 bases and J by 6 bases, with 8 bases between the two germline ends. CDR1 SGHTA and CDR2 FQGNSA come from the germline V gene. CDR3 length: 12 residues. The CDR3 here is CASGTGNSPLHF. Written as DNA, the CDR3 is TGTGCCAGCGGAACGGGTAATTCACCCCTCCACTTT.

The J gene is TRBJ2-7, the V gene TRBV7-9; TRBD2 might be the D (5 bases). V lost 1 base to trimming and J lost 1 base, with 8 bases between them. Germline V gene data show CDR1 as SEHNR and CDR2 as FQNEAQ (reference sequence). This CDR3 is 14 amino acids long. CDR3 sequence (DNA): TGTGCCAGCAGCTTAGGTGCGGGTTCCTACGAGCAGTACTTC. It translates to CASSLGAGSYEQYF.